These 11 T cell receptor beta chains were sequenced from one sample in a study of blood T cell repertoires in COVID-19. Sequencing was performed with immunoSEQ multiplex PCR; in TCRdb, only in-frame clones are kept and a portion is missing. This table has more than 150,000 clones, approximately 90% appearing once. The sample taken for sequencing was peripheral blood. These receptors all come from a woman aged 65 to 85 with acute or convalescent COVID-19.

CDR3 sequence: CASSQESDNRNYGYTF. CDR3 sequence (DNA): TGTGCCAGCAGCCAAGAATCAGACAACAGAAACTATGGCTACACCTTC. The V gene is TRBV4-2, the J gene TRBJ1-2; D call uncertain. Germline loops: CDR1 LGHNA, CDR2 YNFKEQ. V was clipped by 0 bases and J by 2 bases, with 13 bases between them. The CDR3 contains 16 residues.

The chain uses TRBV7-2 and TRBJ1-1; weak D call: TRBD1 (6 bases). V shed 3 bases and J shed 5 bases, with 10 bases lying between them. Germline CDR1 SGHTA, CDR2 FQGNSA. CDR3 size: 13 residues. CDR3 bases: TGTGCCAGCAGCTTCTACAGGGAAACTGAAGCTTTCTTT. It is translated as CASSFYRETEAFF.

V and J are TRBV6-5 and TRBJ1-5; no clear D. CDR1 is MNHEY, CDR2 SVGAGI, per germline. With 2 bases removed from V and 1 base from J, the gap between germline ends came to 9 bases. CDR3 length equals 15 residues. The CDR3 sequence: CASSYDTTSNQPQHF. CDR3 in DNA: TGTGCCAGCAGTTACGACACAACGAGCAATCAGCCCCAGCATTTT.

The chain joins TRBV6-6 to TRBJ2-2; 11 nucleotides line up with TRBD1. The germline V gene encodes CDR1 MNHNY and CDR2 SVGAGI (reference sequence). The V gene end was trimmed by 2 bases and the J gene end by 6 bases; junction bases not matched to a gene: 5. This CDR3 is 16 amino acids long. CDR3 sequence: CASSYGQGAGAGELFF. In DNA, the CDR3 is TGTGCCAGCAGTTACGGACAGGGGGCGGGGGCCGGGGAGCTGTTTTTT.

The genes are TRBV2 and TRBJ2-7; D is undetermined. The ends were cut back, 6 bases at V and 5 bases at J, with 8 bases in the middle. This CDR3 is built from 11 residues. Germline CDR1 and CDR2: SNHLY and FYNNEI. The CDR3 spells CASRLENEQYF. The CDR3 DNA is TGTGCCAGCAGACTTGAAAACGAGCAGTACTTC.

This CDR3 is CASSRGSGSGYTF. The CDR3 DNA reads as TGTGCCAGCAGCCGGGGTTCTGGGAGTGGCTACACCTTC. The genes are TRBV7-9 and TRBJ1-2, with no clear D. Trimming cost V 5 bases and J 7 bases, with 14 bases left between them. Germline loops: CDR1 SEHNR, CDR2 FQNEAQ (reference sequence). The CDR3 extends over 13 amino acids.

This chain links TRBV18 with TRBJ1-1; TRBD1 matches 8 bases. V trimming: 1 base; J trimming: 0 bases; junction bases outside the gene matches: 16. The CDR3 is made up of 20 amino acids. In germline, CDR1 is KGHSH, CDR2 LQKENI. CDR3 loop: CASSPLSARDRRGMNTEAFF. In DNA, the CDR3 is TGTGCCAGCTCACCACTTTCCGCCCGGGACAGGAGGGGAATGAACACTGAAGCTTTCTTT.

The chain uses TRBV24-1 and TRBJ1-1; tentative D call: TRBD1 (5 bases). CDR1 and CDR2 (germline): KGHDR, SFDVKD. Trimming removed 3 bases at V and 4 bases at J, with 17 bases between. The CDR3 spans 16 residues. CDR3 nucleotides: TGTGCCACCAGTGATAACGCATTAGGGGCGAGCACTGAAGCTTTCTTT. The encoded protein is CATSDNALGASTEAFF.

This chain links TRBV2 with TRBJ2-6; a weak D match, TRBD2 (5 bases). CDR3 length equals 17 residues. CDR1 and CDR2 from the germline V gene are SNHLY and FYNNEI. V lost 6 bases to trimming and J lost 0 bases, with 15 bases between them. In nucleotides, the CDR3 is TGTGCCAGCAGGCCGTTCGGGGTAAACTCTGGGGCCAACGTCCTGACTTTC. Translation gives CASRPFGVNSGANVLTF.

The genes are TRBV4-3 and TRBJ1-4; TRBD1 aligns across 8 bases. CDR1 is LGHNA and CDR2 is YSLEER in the germline V gene. The CDR3 extends over 17 amino acids. The trim removed 3 bases at V and 5 bases at J, leaving 11 bases unmatched. The CDR3 is CASSHEIWQGANEKLFF. DNA for the CDR3: TGCGCCAGCAGCCACGAGATCTGGCAGGGGGCAAATGAAAAACTGTTTTTT.

The chain couples TRBV11-2 to TRBJ2-7; TRBD1 matches at 9 bases. Losses at the gene ends were 3 bases for V and 0 bases for J; bases not matched to a gene: 3. The CDR3 loop spans 15 amino acids. The germline V gene encodes CDR1 SGHAT and CDR2 FQNNGV. The CDR3 DNA reads TGTGCCAGCAGCTTGGCGGGACAGGGCTCCTACGAGCAGTACGTC. The encoded protein is CASSLAGQGSYEQYV.